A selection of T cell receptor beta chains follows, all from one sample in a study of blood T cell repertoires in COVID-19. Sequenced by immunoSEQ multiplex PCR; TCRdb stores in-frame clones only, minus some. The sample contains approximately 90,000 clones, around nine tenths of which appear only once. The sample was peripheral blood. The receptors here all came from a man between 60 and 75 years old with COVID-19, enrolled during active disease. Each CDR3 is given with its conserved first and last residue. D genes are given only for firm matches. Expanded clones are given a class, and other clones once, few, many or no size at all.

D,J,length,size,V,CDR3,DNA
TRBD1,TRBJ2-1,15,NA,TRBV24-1,CATSGPGQAYNEQFF,TGTGCCACCAGTGGGCCGGGACAGGCCTACAATGAGCAGTTCTTC
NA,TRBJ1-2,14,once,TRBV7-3,CASSLSGDGYGYTF,TGTGCCAGCAGCTTATCCGGGGATGGCTATGGCTACACCTTC
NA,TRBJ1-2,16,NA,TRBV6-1,CASSEGPTKANYGYTF,TGTGCCAGCAGTGAAGGGCCGACTAAGGCGAACTATGGCTACACCTTC
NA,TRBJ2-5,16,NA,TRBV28,CASSSLKEGVGETQYF,TGTGCCAGCAGTTCCCTAAAGGAGGGAGTAGGAGAGACCCAGTACTTC
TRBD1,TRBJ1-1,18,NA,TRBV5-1,CASSPVTGTGDMNTEAFF,TGCGCCAGCAGTCCCGTCACCGGGACAGGGGACATGAACACTGAAGCTTTCTTT
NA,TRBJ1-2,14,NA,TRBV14,CASSQSRNNYGYTF,TGTGCCAGCAGCCAATCTAGAAACAACTATGGCTACACCTTC
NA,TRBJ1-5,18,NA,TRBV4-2,CASSQDARGGFENQPQHF,TGTGCCAGCAGCCAAGATGCCCGGGGGGGCTTTGAAAATCAGCCCCAGCATTTT
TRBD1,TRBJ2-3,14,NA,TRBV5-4,CASSLLEGAGTQYF,TGTGCCAGCAGCTTGTTAGAGGGGGCAGGTACGCAGTATTTT
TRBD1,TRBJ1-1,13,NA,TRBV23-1,CASSQFVGGEAFF,TGCGCCAGCAGTCAATTTGTAGGGGGCGAAGCTTTCTTT
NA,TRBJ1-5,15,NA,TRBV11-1,CASSLAPPSNQPQHF,TGTGCCAGCAGCTTAGCGCCTCCCAGTAATCAGCCCCAGCATTTT
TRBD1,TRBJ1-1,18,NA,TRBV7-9,CASSRSHGTADPNTEAFF,TGTGCCAGCAGCCGGTCACACGGGACAGCAGATCCTAACACTGAAGCTTTCTTT
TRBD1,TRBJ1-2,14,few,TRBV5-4,CASSLEGASYGYTF,TGTGCCAGCAGCTTGGAGGGGGCAAGCTATGGCTACACCTTC
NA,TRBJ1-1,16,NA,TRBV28,CASSVHSLYLNTEAFF,TGTGCCAGCAGTGTACACAGTTTGTACCTGAACACTGAAGCTTTCTTT
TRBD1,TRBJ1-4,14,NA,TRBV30,CAWSRDRGDEKLFF,TGTGCCTGGTCCCGGGACAGGGGGGATGAAAAACTGTTTTTT
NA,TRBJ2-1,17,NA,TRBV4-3,CASSQDHGAGALNEQFF,TGCGCCAGCAGCCAAGATCATGGGGCAGGGGCTTTGAATGAGCAGTTCTTC
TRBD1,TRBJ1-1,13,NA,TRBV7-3,CASGQGTNTEAFF,TGTGCCAGCGGACAGGGGACGAACACTGAAGCTTTCTTT
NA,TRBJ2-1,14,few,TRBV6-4,CASRPSVSYNEQFF,TGTGCCAGTCGACCTAGCGTCTCCTACAATGAGCAGTTCTTC
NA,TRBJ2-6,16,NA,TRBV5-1,CASSFQGLTGANVLTF,TGCGCCAGCAGCTTCCAGGGGCTCACTGGGGCCAACGTCCTGACTTTC
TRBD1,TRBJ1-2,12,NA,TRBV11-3,CASSQQGAGYTF,TGTGCCAGCAGCCAACAGGGGGCTGGCTACACCTTC
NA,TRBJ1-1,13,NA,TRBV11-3,CASSLALLTEAFF,TGTGCCAGCAGCTTAGCTCTCCTCACTGAAGCTTTCTTT
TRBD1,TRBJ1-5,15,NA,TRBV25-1,CASSSMAGGGQPQHF,TGTGCCAGTTCGTCCATGGCAGGGGGAGGTCAGCCCCAGCATTTT
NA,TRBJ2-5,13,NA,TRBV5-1,CASSLVREETQYF,TGCGCCAGCAGCTTGGTCAGGGAAGAGACCCAGTACTTC
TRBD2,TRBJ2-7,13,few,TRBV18,CASSLLAAYEQYF,TGTGCCAGCTCACTACTAGCGGCCTACGAGCAGTACTTC
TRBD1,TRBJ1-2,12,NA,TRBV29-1,CSVGTGGTGYTF,TGCAGCGTCGGGACAGGGGGCACTGGCTACACCTTC
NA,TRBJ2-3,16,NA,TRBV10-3,CAIRGASGSSTDTQYF,TGTGCCATCAGGGGGGCTAGCGGATCTAGCACAGATACGCAGTATTTT
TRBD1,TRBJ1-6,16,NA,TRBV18,CASSLGQGRDNSPLHF,TGTGCCAGCTCACTCGGACAGGGGAGAGATAATTCACCCCTCCACTTT
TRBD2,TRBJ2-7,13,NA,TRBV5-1,CASSQAGGVEQYF,TGCGCCAGCAGTCAAGCGGGAGGGGTCGAGCAGTACTTC